This T cell receptor (beta chain) was identified in a study of blood T cell repertoires in COVID-19. Study overall: Specimens from acute and convalescent COVID-19 originated in the United States, Italy and Spain. The cDNA or gDNA used as material had been derived from T cells, B-cell-depleted T cells, or PBMCs.

Clinical histories supplied by participants themselves formed the basis of cohort assignment. In the source study's methods: Amplification of reference gene primers was used by the study to estimate nucleated cell counts. Only in-frame clones appear in the TCRdb table, and some are missing; sequencing was by immunoSEQ multiplex PCR. That table supplies the V and J calls and clone size; D and trimming were determined from the DNA. Of around 430,000 clones detected, more than 75% appear once; the ten largest clones hold about a tenth. This receptor was identified in a woman between 50 and 59 years old who had recovered from COVID-19. Sequencing was performed on PBMCs or T cells enriched from blood (not recorded which).

The CDR3 DNA follows: TGTGCCAGCTCACAGGGGGCGAACACCGGGGAGCTGTTTTTT. Its translation is CASSQGANTGELFF. The V call is TRBV18, the J call TRBJ2-2; a weak D match, TRBD1 (6 bases). CDR3 size: 14 residues. Germline assignment: CDR1 KGHSH and CDR2 LQKENI. The germline V and J ends were trimmed by 4 bases and 0 bases, with 6 bases remaining between them.